A single T cell receptor beta chain is shown here with its context. The antigen remains undetermined. This specimen comes from a study of T cells expressing NK-cell markers. The overall study: CD3+CD56+NKG2C+, CD3+CD56+NKG2C- and CD3+CD56-NKG2C+ T cells, once sorted, supplied the TCR beta repertoires. Out of eight donors sequenced, seven tested HCMV-seropositive and the remaining one seronegative. Findings and limits, study-wide: In several donors, dominant CD3+CD56+NKG2C+ clones formed roughly 1.0-7.5% of CD8+ cells. In four donors, dominant clonotypes made up about 25-65% of CD3+CD56-NKG2C+ cells.

For each CDR3 protein, TCRdb gives one entry from its re-call of the 5' RACE reads, without DNA. The data show roughly 390,000 distinct CDR3 sequences, and the top ten clones hold around 11%. Germline CDR1 reads SEHNR; CDR2 reads FQNEAQ (reference sequence). This CDR3 has 16 residues. The sample consisted of blood T cells: a sorted CD56 or NKG2C T cell subset, CD4+ or CD8+ T cells, or bulk PBMC T cells (not recorded which). This chain connects TRBV7-9 to TRBJ2-1; TCRdb names TRBD1, which stays unverified in the absence of DNA. The TCR sequence derives from a woman in her forties or fifties in good health. Here the CDR3 reads CASSPPGTGIYNEQFF.